Given below is one TCR beta chain in context. Its antigen is undetermined. Primers for the PCR totalled 60 Vbeta and 13 Jbeta. Repertoires were generated with immunoSEQ multiplex PCR, while TCRdb's copy carries only in-frame clones and drops some. The sample has approximately 140,000 clones; roughly 79% are singletons. This entry is derived from a study of cytomegalovirus exposure and HLA in healthy donors. Trimming cost V 0 bases and J 1 base, with 8 bases left between them. CDR1 and CDR2 from the germline V gene are SGHDT and YYEEEE. The CDR3 loop spans 14 amino acids. General study findings and limits: Researchers reported that a few CMV-associated chains were confirmed in vitro as CMV antigen-specific.

The genes are TRBV5-6 and TRBJ2-7; perhaps TRBD1 as D (6 bases). The receptor comes from a young woman in good health and CMV-seronegative. Material: PBMCs. The CDR3 here is CASSLGGRSYEQYF. The CDR3 region has the DNA TGTGCCAGCAGCTTGGGGGGGCGTTCCTACGAGCAGTACTTC.